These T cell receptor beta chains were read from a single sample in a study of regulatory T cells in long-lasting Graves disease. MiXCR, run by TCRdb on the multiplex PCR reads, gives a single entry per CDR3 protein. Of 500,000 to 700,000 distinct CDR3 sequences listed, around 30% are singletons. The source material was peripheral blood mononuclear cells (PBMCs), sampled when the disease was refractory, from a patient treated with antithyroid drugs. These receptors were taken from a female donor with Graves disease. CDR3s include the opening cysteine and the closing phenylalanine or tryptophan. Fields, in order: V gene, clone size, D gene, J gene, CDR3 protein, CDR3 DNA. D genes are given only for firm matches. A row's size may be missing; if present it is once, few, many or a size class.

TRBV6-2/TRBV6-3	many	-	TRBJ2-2	CASSDGAGELFF	TGTGCCAGCAGTGACGGGGCCGGGGAGCTGTTTTTT
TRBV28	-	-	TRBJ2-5	CASSWGPGTQYF	TGTGCCAGCAGTTGGGGGCCGGGGACCCAGTACTTC
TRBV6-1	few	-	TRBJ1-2	CASSMTKDGYTF	TGTGCCAGCAGCATGACAAAGGATGGCTACACCTTC
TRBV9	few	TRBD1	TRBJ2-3	CASSAGQGAWRVGTDTQYF	TGTGCCAGCAGCGCGGGACAGGGGGCATGGAGAGTCGGCACAGATACGCAGTATTTT
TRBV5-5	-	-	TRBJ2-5	CASSPSPGPMRTQYF	TGTGCCAGCAGCCCAAGCCCGGGCCCCATGAGGACCCAGTACTTC
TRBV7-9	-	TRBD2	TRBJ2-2	CAKDSSGMDTGELFF	TGTGCCAAGGATTCTAGCGGGATGGACACCGGGGAGCTGTTTTTT
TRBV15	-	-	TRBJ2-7	CATSRDESSYEQYF	TGTGCCACCAGCAGAGACGAGAGCTCCTACGAGCAGTACTTC
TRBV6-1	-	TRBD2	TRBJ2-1	CASSPGTSPYNEQFF	TGTGCCAGCAGTCCCGGGACTAGCCCTTACAATGAGCAGTTCTTC
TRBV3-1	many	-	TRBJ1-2	CASSPDGSYGYTF	TGTGCCAGCAGCCCCGACGGTAGCTATGGCTACACCTTC
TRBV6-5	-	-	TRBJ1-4	CASSYSNPGSNEKLFF	TGTGCCAGCAGTTACTCGAATCCGGGTTCTAATGAAAAACTGTTTTTT
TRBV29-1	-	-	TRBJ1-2	CSVLRRGSYGYTF	TGCAGCGTCCTACGCAGGGGCTCCTATGGCTACACCTTC